Listed here are 9 T cell receptor beta chains from one sample, sequenced in a study of blood T cell repertoires in COVID-19. TCRdb's copy holds only in-frame clones and misses some; the assay was immunoSEQ multiplex PCR. The sample contains 260,000 or so clones, about four fifths of which appear only once. The sequenced sample consisted of peripheral blood. The receptor set was obtained from a man older than 75 with acute or convalescent COVID-19.

The genes are TRBV6-5 and TRBJ1-2, with 7 bases identical to TRBD1. The V segment lost 5 bases and the J segment 6 bases; nucleotides outside the gene matches: 9. Germline CDR1 reads MNHEY; CDR2 reads SVGAGI. This CDR3 region has 14 residues. CDR3 region: CASSNTGAWDGYTF. The CDR3 region has the DNA TGTGCCAGCAGTAACACAGGGGCCTGGGATGGCTACACCTTC.

This chain connects TRBV29-1 to TRBJ1-4; D call uncertain. CDR3 length equals 13 residues. The ends were cut back, 3 bases at V and 7 bases at J, with 12 bases in the middle. Germline loops: CDR1 SQVTM, CDR2 ANQGSEA. The DNA of the CDR3 is TGCAGCGTTGACGAGGTGGGAGGTGAAAAACTGTTTTTT. Translating it yields CSVDEVGGEKLFF.

V gene TRBV3-1 (or the pseudogene TRBV3-2) combines with J gene TRBJ1-2, with 9 bases fitting TRBD1. This CDR3 is built from 15 residues. V was pared by 0 bases and J by 8 bases, with 7 bases of the junction left unmatched. In germline, CDR1 is LGHDT, CDR2 YNNKEL (reference sequence). CDR3 DNA sequence: TGTGCCAGCAGCCAAGACCTCGGGACAGGGTTAGGCTACACCTTC. Translated: CASSQDLGTGLGYTF.

This clone was picked up one time. This chain connects TRBV11-3 to TRBJ2-7, with a tentative D call TRBD2 (5 bases). The germline gives CDR1 SGHNT, CDR2 YENEEA. This CDR3 contains 13 residues. Trimming shortened V by 1 base and J by 6 bases, and 10 bases separated the two germline ends. CDR3 amino acids: CASSLVLGSEQYF. Here the CDR3 DNA reads TGTGCCAGCAGCTTAGTCCTGGGGAGCGAGCAGTACTTC.

This sequence joins TRBV3-1 (or the pseudogene TRBV3-2) and TRBJ2-7; TRBD2 matches 10 bases. CDR1 LGHDT and CDR2 YNNKEL come from the germline V gene (reference sequence). The CDR3 totals 16 residues. J gave up 3 bases and V 0 bases, and 5 bases lay outside the gene matches. In nucleotides, the CDR3 is TGTGCCAGCAGCCAAGAGCTGGGACTAGCGATCTACGAGCAGTACTTC. Translating it yields CASSQELGLAIYEQYF.

The chain has TRBV11-2 and TRBJ2-3; 9 bases are shared with TRBD2. The germline V gene encodes CDR1 SGHAT and CDR2 FQNNGV. The length of the CDR3 is 15 residues. Trimming at V came to 4 bases and at J to 5 bases, leaving 7 bases not matched to a gene. CDR3 region: CASSSNSGRGDTQYF. DNA for the CDR3: TGTGCCAGCAGCTCAAATAGCGGGAGAGGAGATACGCAGTATTTT.

The rearrangement uses TRBV18 and TRBJ1-1; D uncertain. The CDR3 runs 14 residues. The germline V gene has CDR1 KGHSH and CDR2 LQKENI. V lost 6 bases and J 4 bases, leaving 15 bases between the germline ends. CDR3 protein: CASSDAGSGTEAFF. CDR3 in DNA: TGTGCCAGCTCCGACGCGGGGTCGGGCACTGAAGCTTTCTTT.

V and J are TRBV5-1 and TRBJ2-7; TRBD1 matches at 8 bases. Trimming cost V 3 bases and J 3 bases; bases outside gene matches: 5. Germline-derived CDR1 and CDR2 are SGHRS and YFSETQ. This CDR3 has 14 residues. The CDR3 DNA sequence: TGCGCCAGCAGCTCACAGGGGGGCGTCTACGAGCAGTACTTC. It codes for CASSSQGGVYEQYF. The full variable domain, rest sourced from reference TRBV5-1 and TRBJ2-7, is KAGVTQTPRYLIKTRGQQVTLSCSPISGHRSVSWYQQTPGQGLQFLFEYFSETQRNKGNFPGRFSGRQFSNSRSEMNVSTLELGDSALYLCASSSQGGVYEQYFGPGTRLTVT.

The rearrangement uses TRBV18 and TRBJ2-2; D is perhaps TRBD1 (6 bases). The V and J ends lost 1 base and 1 base respectively, with 7 bases between them. The CDR3 is made up of 15 amino acids. CDR1 is KGHSH, CDR2 LQKENI, per germline. CDR3 nucleotides: TGTGCCAGCTCACCACAACAGGGGAACACCGGGGAGCTGTTTTTT. This sequence encodes CASSPQQGNTGELFF.